The rows below give T cell receptor beta chains drawn from one sample of a study of blood T cell repertoires in COVID-19. This table comes from immunoSEQ multiplex PCR, and its TCRdb copy is limited to in-frame clones, with some not included. This sample yields about 83,000 clones, of which 90% are seen a single time; more than 15% belongs to the top ten. The sequenced material came from peripheral blood. Receptors were obtained from a woman older than 75 with active or convalescent COVID-19. The CDR3 runs from the conserved cysteine through the conserved F or W. The order of the fields is D gene, clone size, J gene, V gene, CDR3 protein, CDR3 DNA. D genes are given only for firm matches. Clone size is given for some rows only: seen once, a few or many times, or a class if the clone is expanded.

TRBD2 . TRBJ2-3 TRBV27 CASRAGAASTDTQYF TGTGCCAGCAGGGCGGGAGCGGCTAGCACAGATACGCAGTATTTT
. medium-sized TRBJ2-7 TRBV11-3 CASSLIPRRGYEQYF TGTGCCAGCAGCTTAATTCCCCGACGGGGCTACGAGCAGTACTTC
. . TRBJ2-7 TRBV7-2 CASSLPGISYEQYF TGTGCCAGCAGCTTACCAGGCATCTCCTACGAGCAGTACTTC
. . TRBJ2-7 TRBV3-1/TRBV3-2 CASSQNAGFVDEQYF TGTGCCAGCAGCCAAAACGCAGGCTTCGTCGACGAGCAGTACTTC
TRBD2 . TRBJ2-5 TRBV4-1 CASSQGLAGGETQYF TGCGCCAGCAGCCAAGGACTAGCGGGTGGAGAGACCCAGTACTTC
TRBD1 . TRBJ1-1 TRBV19 CASSDRGAFF TGTGCCAGTAGTGACAGGGGAGCTTTCTTT
. . TRBJ2-7 TRBV19 CASSSGGAAPYEQYF TGTGCCAGTAGCAGCGGCGGGGCTGCCCCCTACGAGCAGTACTTC
. . TRBJ1-6 TRBV5-1 CASSLDRNSPLHF TGCGCCAGCAGCTTGGACCGGAATTCACCCCTCCACTTT
. . TRBJ1-1 TRBV27 CASSSPRVTGEAFF TGTGCCAGCAGTTCACCCCGGGTGACGGGTGAAGCTTTCTTT
. . TRBJ2-7 TRBV3-1/TRBV3-2 CASSQALHEQYF TGTGCCAGCAGCCAAGCACTCCACGAGCAGTACTTC
. . TRBJ1-1 TRBV27 CASSTGKNTEAFF TGTGCCAGCAGTACAGGGAAGAACACTGAAGCTTTCTTT
. . TRBJ1-1 TRBV19 CASSIGGGATEAFF TGTGCCAGTAGTATAGGGGGAGGGGCCACTGAAGCTTTCTTT
. . TRBJ1-1 TRBV5-4 CASSTQGPNTEAFF TGTGCCAGCAGCACACAGGGCCCGAACACTGAAGCTTTCTTT
TRBD2 . TRBJ2-1 TRBV3-1/TRBV3-2 CASSPGLAGFNEQFF TGTGCCAGCAGCCCCGGGCTAGCGGGGTTTAATGAGCAGTTCTTC
. . TRBJ2-1 TRBV5-1 CASSMAYNEQFF TGCGCCAGCAGCATGGCTTACAATGAGCAGTTCTTC
TRBD1 . TRBJ2-5 TRBV27 CASSRQGGPQETQYF TGTGCCAGCAGTCGACAGGGGGGGCCCCAAGAGACCCAGTACTTC
. . TRBJ1-2 TRBV6-5 CASSRGAYGYTF TGTGCCAGTAGCAGGGGCGCCTATGGCTACACCTTC
TRBD1 . TRBJ1-2 TRBV4-1 CASSQSLTGALNYGYTF TGCGCCAGCAGCCAGTCCCTGACAGGGGCCCTTAACTATGGCTACACCTTC
TRBD2 once TRBJ2-7 TRBV3-1/TRBV3-2 CASSQGLNSYEQYF TGTGCCAGCAGCCAGGGACTAAACTCCTACGAGCAGTACTTC
TRBD2 . TRBJ2-1 TRBV6-4 CASSELSGGVSEQFF TGTGCCAGCAGTGAATTAAGCGGGGGGGTGTCCGAGCAGTTCTTC
TRBD1 . TRBJ2-1 TRBV5-5 CASSSTGSYNEQFF TGTGCCAGCAGCTCGACAGGGTCCTACAATGAGCAGTTCTTC
. . TRBJ1-1 TRBV7-2 CASSLGVGLLPEAFF TGTGCCAGCAGCTTAGGCGTCGGTCTCTTACCTGAAGCTTTCTTT
TRBD1 . TRBJ2-2 TRBV28 CASSSGGVTGELFF TGTGCCAGCAGCTCAGGGGGCGTCACCGGGGAGCTGTTTTTT
TRBD1 few TRBJ1-1 TRBV9 CASSAGQGNTEAFF TGTGCCAGCAGCGCGGGACAGGGGAACACTGAAGCTTTCTTT
TRBD2 . TRBJ2-3 TRBV4-3 CASSQLLAGDSDTQYF TGCGCCAGCAGCCAACTACTAGCGGGGGATTCAGATACGCAGTATTTT